This T cell receptor (beta chain) was recorded in a study of shared clonotypes between healthy human individuals (dated by TCRdb to 2020 to 2022). About the study as a whole: A couple of women and a few men aged 18 to 49 years were included in the cohort. Blood TCR repertoires of a handful of healthy adults were deeply sequenced to estimate repertoire size and the extent of clonotype sharing between individuals. Between about 0.94 and 8.9 billion PBMCs per donor were obtained by leukapheresis. To increase sequencing depth and limit assay-specific biases, different laboratories used diverse techniques to prepare libraries and sequence TCR repertoires.

The germline V gene encodes CDR1 MDHEN and CDR2 SYDVKM. CDR3 length: 14 amino acids, cysteine to phenylalanine. The CDR3 DNA has 42 bases and is translated from base 1. Between the V and J ends, shortened by 4 bases and 3 bases respectively, the junction contains 10 bases. TCR CDR3 regions were amplified from genomic DNA by multiplex PCR using the deep immunoSEQ assay. Extracted genomic DNA from each cell subset was spread evenly across all wells of several immunoSEQ 96-well plates, with each plate serving as a replicate. For unsorted PBMC, 250 to 350 ng genomic DNA, equal to 32,000 or so T cell genomes, was loaded into each replicate PCR. Unsorted PBMC genomic DNA was sequenced across ten immunoSEQ deep assay plates. The purified libraries were quantified using a Qubit 3.0 fluorometer, sized with a Bioanalyzer 2100, and then quantified again using the KAPA Library Quantification kit. Every immunoSEQ 96-well plate was sequenced on a dedicated single-read 150-cycle Illumina NextSeq 550 flow cell. As for the authors' bioinformatics: Because only junctional sequences without quality scores were contained in the immunoSEQ output, filtering matching that applied to full-length reads could not be performed. To assign V/J genes and CDR3, sequences were annotated using PyIR, a Python wrapper for IgBLAST v1.9, with IMGT germline references. Reads were removed for weak V/J assignments (E-value above 1e-6), missing CDR3, stop codons, out-of-frame junctions, or ambiguous translated residues. V3J clonotypes were defined as sequences sharing an identical inferred V gene, J gene, and CDR3 amino acid sequence. Percentage overlap between repertoires was computed as shared unique clonotypes divided by the size of the smaller repertoire. Richness of each repertoire was evaluated using RTK rarefaction, the Chao1 estimator, and Recon v2.1 estimates of unobserved clonotypes. Not all clones reach the TCRdb copy of this immuneACCESS table, which keeps in-frame sequences only. Checked studies attribute under half of the gap to unresolved V genes and leave the rest unexplained. The V and J calls and clone size come from that table; D and trimming were worked out from the DNA. For this sample the table gives hundreds of thousands of clones, of which 70% to 80% were detected only once. The top ten hold around 13% of the sample.

This clone has just a few counts. No cognate antigen has been identified for it. Base-call qualities are not available, and no considerably larger clone is one nucleotide away. The donors were healthy, HIV-negative adults who had no recently reported acute infections or vaccinations. Every donor was a Caucasian adult living in Nashville, Tennessee, USA. For unsorted samples, around 85 million PBMCs were counted, and genomic DNA was extracted using the QIAamp DNA Blood Mini kit. Blood was obtained by leukapheresis, after which PBMCs were separated by Ficoll-Histopaque density gradient centrifugation and cryopreserved in liquid nitrogen vapor phase. What the study reported, not specific to this receptor: Sampling was limited to blood, and TCR repertoires in tissue likely differ from TCR repertoires in blood. Based on pairwise subsampling, the degree of clonotype sharing among donors was expected to be affected by sequencing depth. Because the study included only a small number of donors, the genetic and exposure-history diversity represented was limited.

The clonotype comes from a woman in her thirties or forties in good health. Some clones in this sample may be carry-over from other donors' samples. The sample taken for sequencing was PBMCs. The rearrangement combines TRBV28 with TRBJ1-5; TRBD1 could be the D gene, as 6 bases match. The CDR3 sequence is CASSSGTYNQPQHF. The sequenced DNA is TGTGCCAGCAGTTCCGGGACATACAATCAGCCCCAGCATTTT.